The rows below give T cell receptor beta chains drawn from one sample of a study of regulatory T cells in long-lasting Graves disease. TCRdb called the multiplex PCR reads again in MiXCR, with one record for every CDR3 protein. The sample consists of about 560,000 distinct CDR3 sequences, 16% of them appearing once. These same data were also listed under a study on T cells in Graves' hyperthyroidism and ophthalmopathy.

Here the sequenced sample was peripheral blood mononuclear cells (PBMCs), taken at new diagnosis, from a patient treated with antithyroid drugs. Receptor source: a man younger than 35 with Graves disease. Each CDR3 is given with its conserved first and last residue. Each record gives: J gene, clone size, V gene, D gene, CDR3 protein, CDR3 DNA. A D gene is named only where the DNA matches it firmly. Some rows mark clone size as missing; the rest say once, few, many or name a class of expanded clone.

>TRBJ2-7|.|TRBV20-1|.
CSALTNRAYEQYF
TGCAGTGCTCTGACTAACAGGGCCTACGAGCAGTACTTC
>TRBJ2-7|.|TRBV9|.
CASSVSEDEQYF
TGTGCCAGCAGCGTGAGCGAAGACGAGCAGTACTTC
>TRBJ2-2|many|TRBV30|TRBD2
CAWSKKTSGSTGELFF
TGTGCCTGGAGTAAGAAAACTAGCGGGAGCACCGGGGAGCTGTTTTTT
>TRBJ2-3|many|TRBV7-2|.
CASSVDATDTQYF
TGTGCCAGCAGCGTGGACGCGACGGATACGCAGTATTTT
>TRBJ2-1|.|TRBV9|TRBD2
CASSPPGLAGMNEQFF
TGTGCCAGCAGCCCCCCGGGACTAGCGGGAATGAATGAGCAGTTCTTC
>TRBJ2-7|many|TRBV7-9|.
CASSNRRDKAGEQYF
TGTGCCAGCAGCAACAGAAGGGACAAGGCGGGGGAGCAGTACTTC
>TRBJ2-5|many|TRBV27|.
CASSLYNPGGQETQYF
TGTGCCAGCAGTTTATACAACCCCGGGGGCCAAGAGACCCAGTACTTC
>TRBJ1-5|many|TRBV3-1|.
CASSQGSGAVGGNQPQHF
TGTGCCAGCAGCCAAGGTTCAGGAGCAGTCGGGGGCAATCAGCCCCAGCATTTT
>TRBJ1-5|many|TRBV3-1|TRBD1
CASSLGQGEGNQPQHF
TGTGCCAGCAGCCTAGGACAGGGGGAAGGCAATCAGCCCCAGCATTTT
>TRBJ1-2|many|TRBV5-5|.
CASSLTGNPTNYGYTF
TGTGCCAGCAGCTTGACAGGGAATCCCACTAACTATGGCTACACCTTC
>TRBJ2-1|.|TRBV27|.
CASSLVYRYNEQFF
TGTGCCAGCAGTTTAGTGTACAGATACAATGAGCAGTTCTTC
>TRBJ1-5|.|TRBV6-2/TRBV6-3|.
CASLEDLNQPQHF
TGTGCCAGCCTTGAGGACCTCAATCAGCCCCAGCATTTT
>TRBJ2-2|few|TRBV25-1|.
CASSDSLTGELFF
TGTGCCAGCAGTGACTCTTTAACCGGGGAGCTGTTTTTT
>TRBJ2-2|.|TRBV7-2|TRBD2
CASSLIAGNTGELFF
TGTGCCAGCAGCTTAATAGCGGGGAACACCGGGGAGCTGTTTTTT
>TRBJ1-6|.|TRBV12-3/TRBV12-4|.
CASRKRAEYNSPLHF
TGTGCCAGCAGGAAGAGGGCAGAGTATAATTCACCCCTCCACTTT
>TRBJ2-7|many|TRBV27|.
CASSLEGRGAPYEQYF
TGTGCCAGCAGTTTAGAGGGACGGGGGGCACCCTACGAGCAGTACTTC
>TRBJ2-7|.|TRBV28|.
CASRPPGLAEQYF
TGTGCCAGCAGGCCCCCGGGGCTGGCCGAGCAGTACTTC
>TRBJ2-3|many|TRBV15|TRBD2
CATTPTSGSSDTQYF
TGTGCCACCACTCCGACTAGCGGGAGTTCAGATACGCAGTATTTT
>TRBJ1-1|.|TRBV5-6|TRBD1
CASADRGSGGTEAFF
TGTGCCAGCGCAGACAGGGGGTCCGGGGGCACTGAAGCTTTCTTT
>TRBJ2-7|.|TRBV20-1|TRBD1
CSAREGETGVHEQYF
TGCAGTGCTAGAGAAGGGGAGACAGGGGTACACGAGCAGTACTTC